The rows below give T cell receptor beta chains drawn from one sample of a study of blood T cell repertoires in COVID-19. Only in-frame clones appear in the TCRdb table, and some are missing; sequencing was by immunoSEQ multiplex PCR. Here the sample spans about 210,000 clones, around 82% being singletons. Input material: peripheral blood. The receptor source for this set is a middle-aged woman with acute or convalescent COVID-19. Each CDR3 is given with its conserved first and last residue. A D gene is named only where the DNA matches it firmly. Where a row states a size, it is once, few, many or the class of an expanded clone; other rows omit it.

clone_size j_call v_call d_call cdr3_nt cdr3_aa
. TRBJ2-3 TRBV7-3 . TGTGCCAGCAGCTTATTCCAGGGCGGTAGCACAGATACGCAGTATTTT CASSLFQGGSTDTQYF
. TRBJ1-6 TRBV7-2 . TGTGCCAGCAGCTTAGGGCAGTTCAGGTCACCCCTCCACTTT CASSLGQFRSPLHF
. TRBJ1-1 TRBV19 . TGTGCCAGTAGTATAGACTGGACAGCGGCCACTGAAGCTTTCTTT CASSIDWTAATEAFF
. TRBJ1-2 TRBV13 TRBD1 TGTGCCAGCAGCTTAACCTCAAGACAGGGACTCTATGGCTACACCTTC CASSLTSRQGLYGYTF
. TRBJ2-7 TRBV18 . TGTGCCAGCTCACCACCCAGAGGACAGAGACCCTACGAGCAGTACTTC CASSPPRGQRPYEQYF
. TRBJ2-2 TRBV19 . TGTGCCAGTAGTATTCAGTCCGGGGAGCTGTTTTTT CASSIQSGELFF
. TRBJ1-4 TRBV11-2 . TGTGCCAGCAGCTTAGCGCGCGGTGAAAAACTGTTTTTT CASSLARGEKLFF
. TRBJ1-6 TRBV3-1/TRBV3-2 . TGTGCCAGCAGCATCTCGGGCGGGGATTCACCCCTCCACTTT CASSISGGDSPLHF
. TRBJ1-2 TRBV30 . TGTGCCTGGAATAGGGACATACTAGGCTATGGCTACACCTTC CAWNRDILGYGYTF
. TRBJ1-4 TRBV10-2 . TGCGCCAGCAGTGAGTCGGTTTCGGGAGATGCAACTAATGAAAAACTGTTTTTT CASSESVSGDATNEKLFF
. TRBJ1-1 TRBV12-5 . TGTGCTAGTGGCCCCCCGGGTGGGAACACTGAAGCTTTCTTT CASGPPGGNTEAFF
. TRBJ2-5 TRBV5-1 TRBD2 TGCGCCAGCAGCTTCACTGGGAGGGCGGAGACCCAGTACTTC CASSFTGRAETQYF
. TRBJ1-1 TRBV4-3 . TGCGCCAGCAGGGGAGGAGGGGCCACTGAAGCTTTCTTT CASRGGGATEAFF
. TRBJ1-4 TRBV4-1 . TGCGCCAGCAGCCAAACTCAGGGTTTCGAAAAACTGTTTTTT CASSQTQGFEKLFF
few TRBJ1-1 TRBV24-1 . TGTGCCACCAGTGATTCCCCCTGTACCAGCACTGAAGCTTTCTTT CATSDSPCTSTEAFF
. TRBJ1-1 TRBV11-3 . TGTGCCAGCAGCTTAGATCCCCTACCACGCAGGGACAAGAACACTGAAGCTTTCTTT CASSLDPLPRRDKNTEAFF
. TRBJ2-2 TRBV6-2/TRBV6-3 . TGTGCCAGCAGTTACGAGGGTTTCAACACCGGGGAGCTGTTTTTT CASSYEGFNTGELFF
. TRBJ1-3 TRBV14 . TGTGCCAGCAGCGTACAGGGCTCTGGAAACACCATATATTTT CASSVQGSGNTIYF
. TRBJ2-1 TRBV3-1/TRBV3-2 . TGTGCCAGCACCCCTGTCCTCGGAGGTGAGCAGTTCTTC CASTPVLGGEQFF
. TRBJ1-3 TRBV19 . TGTGCCAGTAGTACGACAGGATTCTCTGGAAACACCATATATTTT CASSTTGFSGNTIYF